This TCR beta chain was sequenced in a study of blood T cell repertoires in COVID-19. Study-wide background: Collection of acute and convalescent COVID-19 samples took place in the United States, Italy and Spain. Nucleic acid was either cDNA or gDNA, and it came from T cells, B-cell-depleted T cells, or PBMCs.

With V trimmed by 5 bases and J by 4 bases, 13 bases remained unmatched. The germline CDR1 and CDR2 sequences are SGHVS and FNYEAQ. The CDR3 is made up of 18 amino acids. Original data processing: How many nucleated cells were present was estimated from reference gene primer amplification. The protocol was immunoSEQ multiplex PCR, while the TCRdb copy is restricted to in-frame clones and leaves out a portion. From that table come the V and J calls and clone size; the DNA was used to work out D and trimming. The repertoire holds hundreds of thousands of clones, with nearly 90% as singletons. Participant-given clinical history determined each cohort assignment.

Sequencing was done on a sample of PBMCs or T cells enriched from blood (not recorded which). This clonotype was sampled from a woman under 30 who had been exposed to COVID-19. The rearrangement links TRBV7-6 to TRBJ2-3; 12 bases map to TRBD2. The CDR3 DNA sequence: TGTGCCAGCAGCCCTAGCGGGGGGGCCAGTCTTGGATCAGATACGCAGTATTTT. It is translated as CASSPSGGASLGSDTQYF.